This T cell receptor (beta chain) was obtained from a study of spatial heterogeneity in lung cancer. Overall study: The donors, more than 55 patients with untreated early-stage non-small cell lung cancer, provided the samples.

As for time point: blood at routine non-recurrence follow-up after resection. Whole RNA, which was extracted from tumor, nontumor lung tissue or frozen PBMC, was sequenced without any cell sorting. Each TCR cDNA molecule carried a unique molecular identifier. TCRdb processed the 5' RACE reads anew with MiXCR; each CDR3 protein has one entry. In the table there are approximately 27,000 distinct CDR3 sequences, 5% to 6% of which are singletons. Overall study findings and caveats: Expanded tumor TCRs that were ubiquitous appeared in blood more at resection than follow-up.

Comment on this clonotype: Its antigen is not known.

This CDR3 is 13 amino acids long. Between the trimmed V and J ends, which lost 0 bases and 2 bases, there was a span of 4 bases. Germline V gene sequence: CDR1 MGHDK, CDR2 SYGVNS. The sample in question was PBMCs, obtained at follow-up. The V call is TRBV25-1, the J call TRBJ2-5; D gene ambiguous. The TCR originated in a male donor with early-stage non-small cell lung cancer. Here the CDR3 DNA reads TGTGCCAGCAGTGAATATTGGCAAGAGACCCAGTACTTC. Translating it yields CASSEYWQETQYF.